The 7 T cell receptor beta chains below come from one sample, sequenced in a study of T cell responses to AZD1222 COVID-19 vaccine. Generated by immunoSEQ multiplex PCR, the TCRdb table keeps only in-frame clones and is missing some. Here the sample spans some 90,000 clones, 70% to 90% being singletons. The material was peripheral blood, obtained on day 0 of AZD1222 vaccination. The receptor set was obtained from an adult in good health.

Comments on this clone: Distinct nucleotide sequences in the sample also encode this CDR3. Here the CDR3 DNA reads TGTGCCAGCTCACAAGGTAGCAATCAGCCCCAGCATTTT. Its translation is CASSQGSNQPQHF. This sequence joins TRBV18 and TRBJ1-5; the D is unclear. V was shortened by 4 bases and J by 0 bases, with 4 bases between the two germline ends. The CDR3 runs to 13 residues. Germline lookup yields CDR1 KGHSH and CDR2 LQKENI.

This chain links TRBV7-3 with TRBJ2-5; TRBD1 aligns across 10 bases. J gave up 5 bases and V 3 bases, and 3 bases lay outside the gene matches. The CDR3 totals 14 residues. The V gene's germline CDR1 is SGHTA and CDR2 FQGTGA. The CDR3 coding sequence is TGTGCCAGCAGCTTGGGACAGGGGTCTGAGACCCAGTACTTC. It is translated as CASSLGQGSETQYF.

V usage is TRBV18 and J usage is TRBJ2-7, with D maybe TRBD2 (6 bases). From germline, CDR1 is KGHSH and CDR2 LQKENI. Trimming shortened V by 0 bases and J by 5 bases, and 14 bases separated the two germline ends. This CDR3 spans 15 amino acids. CDR3 nucleotides: TGTGCCAGCTCACCACCCGATGGTGGAGGGAACGAGCAGTACTTC. Protein sequence: CASSPPDGGGNEQYF.

The CDR3 nucleotides are TGTGCCAGCAGCCAAGATCTTGGCAGGGTGAATTCACCCCTCCACTTT. Protein product: CASSQDLGRVNSPLHF. The J gene is TRBJ1-6, the V gene TRBV14; TRBD1 is a possible D gene (5 bases). Germline V gene lookup returns CDR1 SGHDN and CDR2 FVKESK. This CDR3 is built from 16 residues. Deletions cut 0 bases from V and 7 bases from J, with 13 bases between.

V gene TRBV11-2 combines with J gene TRBJ1-1, with no clear D. V gave up 5 bases and J gave up 1 base, with 11 bases separating them. This CDR3 comprises 14 residues. Per germline, CDR1 SGHAT and CDR2 FQNNGV. In DNA form, the CDR3 reads TGTGCCAGCAGCACGTCGAATGGGAACACTGAAGCTTTCTTT. This sequence encodes CASSTSNGNTEAFF.

The J gene is TRBJ2-1, the V gene TRBV5-1, with 9 positions matching TRBD2. CDR1 is SGHRS and CDR2 is YFSETQ in the germline V gene. The CDR3 has 15 residues. The J segment lost 5 bases and the V segment lost 0 bases, leaving 3 bases of the junction unmatched. The CDR3 protein is CASSLVAGGNNEQFF. Written as DNA, the CDR3 is TGCGCCAGCAGCTTGGTTGCGGGAGGGAACAATGAGCAGTTCTTC.

The genes are TRBV4-3 and TRBJ2-5; perhaps D is TRBD1 or TRBD2 (5 bases each). The germline V and J ends were trimmed by 0 bases and 5 bases, with 13 bases remaining between them. The CDR3 extends over 15 amino acids. Germline assignment: CDR1 LGHNA and CDR2 YSLEER. The CDR3, as DNA: TGCGCCAGCAGCCAAGACCCGGGGCTAGTGGAGACCCAGTACTTC. Its protein is CASSQDPGLVETQYF.